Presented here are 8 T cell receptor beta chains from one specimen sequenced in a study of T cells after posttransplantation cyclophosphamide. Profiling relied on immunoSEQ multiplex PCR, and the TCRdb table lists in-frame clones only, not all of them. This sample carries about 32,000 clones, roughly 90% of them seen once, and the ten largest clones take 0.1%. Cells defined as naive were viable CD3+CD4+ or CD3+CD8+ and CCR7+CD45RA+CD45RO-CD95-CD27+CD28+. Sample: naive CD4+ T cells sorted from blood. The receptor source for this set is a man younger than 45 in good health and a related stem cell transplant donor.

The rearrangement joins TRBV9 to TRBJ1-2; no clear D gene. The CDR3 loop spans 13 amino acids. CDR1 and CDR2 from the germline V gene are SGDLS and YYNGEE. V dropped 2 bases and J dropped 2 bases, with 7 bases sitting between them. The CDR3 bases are TGTGCCAGCAGCGTGGAGAAGAACTATGGCTACACCTTC. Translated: CASSVEKNYGYTF.

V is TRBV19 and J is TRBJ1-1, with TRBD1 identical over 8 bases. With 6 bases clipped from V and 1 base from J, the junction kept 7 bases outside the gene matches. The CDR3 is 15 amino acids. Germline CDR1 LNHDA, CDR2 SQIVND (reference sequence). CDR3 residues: CASRARTGGNTEAFF. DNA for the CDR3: TGTGCCAGTAGAGCCAGAACAGGGGGGAACACTGAAGCTTTCTTT.

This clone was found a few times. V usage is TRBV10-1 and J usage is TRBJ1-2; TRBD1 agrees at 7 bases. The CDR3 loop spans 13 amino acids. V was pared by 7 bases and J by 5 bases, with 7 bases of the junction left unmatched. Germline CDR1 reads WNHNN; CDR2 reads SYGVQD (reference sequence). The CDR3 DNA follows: TGCGCCAGCAATGGGACAGCACTATATGGCTACACCTTC. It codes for CASNGTALYGYTF.

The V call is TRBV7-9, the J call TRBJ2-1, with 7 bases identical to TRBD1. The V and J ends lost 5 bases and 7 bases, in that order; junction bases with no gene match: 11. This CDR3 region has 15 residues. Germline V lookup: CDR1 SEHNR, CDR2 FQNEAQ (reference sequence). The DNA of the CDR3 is TGTGCCAGCAGCAACAAGGGGACAGTGAGGAATGAGCAGTTCTTC. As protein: CASSNKGTVRNEQFF.

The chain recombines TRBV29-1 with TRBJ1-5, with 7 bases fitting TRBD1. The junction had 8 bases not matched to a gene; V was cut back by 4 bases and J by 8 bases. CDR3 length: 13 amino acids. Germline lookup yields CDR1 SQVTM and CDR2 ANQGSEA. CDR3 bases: TGCAGCGTTGCAGGGAGACAGGGCGAGCCCCAGCATTTT. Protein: CSVAGRQGEPQHF.

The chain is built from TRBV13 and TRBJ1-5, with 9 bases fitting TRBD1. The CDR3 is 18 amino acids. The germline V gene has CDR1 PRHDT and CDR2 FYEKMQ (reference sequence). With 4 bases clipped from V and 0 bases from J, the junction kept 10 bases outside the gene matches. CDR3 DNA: TGTGCCAGCAGCTCCCGAGGACAGGGGTTTTATAGCAATCAGCCCCAGCATTTT. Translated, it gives CASSSRGQGFYSNQPQHF.

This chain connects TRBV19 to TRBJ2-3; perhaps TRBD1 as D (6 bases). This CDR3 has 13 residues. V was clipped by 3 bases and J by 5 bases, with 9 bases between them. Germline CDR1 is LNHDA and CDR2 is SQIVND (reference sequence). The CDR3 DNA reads TGTGCCAGTAGTATGGGGGCTCGAGATACGCAGTATTTT. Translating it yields CASSMGARDTQYF.

The CDR3 nucleotides read TGCGCCAGCAGCCATCCTGACAGGAGAAATCAGCCCCAGCATTTT. It is translated as CASSHPDRRNQPQHF. The chain has TRBV4-1 and TRBJ1-5; D perhaps matches TRBD1 (6 bases). This CDR3 is built from 15 residues. V was shortened by 3 bases and J by 4 bases, with 13 bases between the two germline ends. CDR1 and CDR2 (germline): MGHRA, YSYEKL.